This TCR beta chain came from a study of shared clonotypes between healthy human individuals. The germline V and J ends were trimmed by 0 bases and 1 base, with 6 bases remaining between them. The V gene's germline CDR1 is MGHRA and CDR2 YSYEKL. The CDR3 extends over 14 amino acids. As defined, naive CD8 cells were CD45RO-negative and positively selected for CCR7, with terminally differentiated effector memory CD45RA+ cells excluded. Findings and limits, study-wide: Only blood was sampled; tissue repertoires likely differ.

With respect to this clone: Its antigen remains unidentified.

The table came from immunoSEQ multiplex PCR; TCRdb's copy has only in-frame clones and leaves some out. The sample carries more than 500,000 clones, 90% to 95% recorded once. The sequence derives from a young woman in good health. The chain carries TRBV4-1 and TRBJ1-1; no clear D gene. The specimen sequenced was naive CD8+ T cells sorted from blood. This CDR3 is CASSQEVANTEAFF. The CDR3 coding sequence is TGCGCCAGCAGCCAAGAGGTGGCGAACACTGAAGCTTTCTTT.